Listed here is a single T cell receptor (beta chain). What it recognizes is unknown. Germline is not matched at one junction end, which may reflect a read error. Germline V CDR1 and CDR2: ENHRY, SYGVKD. The length of the CDR3 is 17 residues. These data belong to a study of response to subunit inactivated influenza vaccine. Regarding the study as a whole: Authors proposed each seasonal influenza vaccination draws in few new T cells.

TCRdb analysed the RT-PCR reads with MiXCR anew, one entry per CDR3 protein. The sample lists approximately 570,000 distinct CDR3 sequences; about 7.6% were seen once. The clonotype originates from a man aged 50-75 years who received an inactivated influenza vaccine. The chain uses TRBV10-3 and TRBJ2-1, with D perhaps matching TRBD1 or TRBD2 (6 bases each). The sequences come from PBMCs from blood, collected roughly 24 months after vaccination. CDR3: CTIRGGNEGISYNEQFF. For the CDR3, the DNA is TGTACCATCAGGGGAGGCAATGAGGGAATCTCCTACAATGAGCAGTTCTTC.